This T cell receptor beta chain was captured by sequencing in a study of T cell changes during pregnancy in multiple sclerosis. Repertoires were generated with immunoSEQ multiplex PCR, while TCRdb's copy carries only in-frame clones and drops some. The profile shows 75,000 to 100,000 clones, around 90% of them singletons. Per germline, CDR1 ENHRY and CDR2 SYGVKD. This CDR3 has 15 amino acids. The junction had 5 bases not matched to a gene; V was cut back by 0 bases and J by 4 bases. The TCR originated in a female donor in good health, enrolled as a control in a pregnancy study. The chain is built from TRBV10-3 and TRBJ2-7; TRBD1 matches 8 bases. The specimen was peripheral blood, collected after pregnancy. The DNA of the CDR3 is TGTGCCATCAGTGAGTCCCACAGGGGGAAGTACGAGCAGTACTTC. Its translation is CAISESHRGKYEQYF.